This entry is about one T cell receptor beta chain. What it binds is unknown. This specimen comes from a study of CXCR3-negative and CXCR3-positive naive CD8 T cells. Findings of the study overall: Whereas memory cells differed, naive CXCR3-negative and CXCR3-positive cells shared similar TRBV-TRBJ usage. Memory CD8+ T cell repertoires were far less diverse than both naive subsets. With surface CD5 comparable between naive subsets, TCR strength was estimated using properties derived from the TRB CDR3.

Libraries of TRB cDNA were made by 5' RACE and carried UMIs. After re-calling the 5' RACE reads, TCRdb lists one entry per CDR3 protein, DNA absent. The sample holds tens of thousands of distinct CDR3 sequences. Looked up from germline, CDR1 is SNHLY and CDR2 is FYNNEI. This CDR3 has 15 residues. This rearrangement joins TRBV2 to TRBJ2-1. The TCR was taken from a human donor in good health. Some clones in this sample may be carry-over from other donors' samples. Source material: naive CXCR3- CD8+ T cells from blood. Noted subset: CD45RO-CCR7+CD27+CD95- naive CD8+ T cells lacking CXCR3 (TNR3-). This chain's CDR3 is CASSDGGVGYNEQFF. Together with reference TRBV2 and TRBJ2-1, the CDR3 gives the full variable domain: EPEVTQTPSHQVTQMGQEVILRCVPISNHLYFYWYRQILGQKVEFLVSFYNNEISEKSEIFDDQFSVERPDGSNFTLKIRSTKLEDSAMYFCASSDGGVGYNEQFFGPGTRLTVL.